The present entry profiles one TCR beta chain with its context. The target antigen is unknown. These data belong to a study of cytomegalovirus exposure and HLA in healthy donors. General study points: Researchers left out some V segments, among them TRBV6-2 and TRBV6-3, as indistinguishable.

In the PCR, 60 Vbeta and 13 Jbeta primers were used. Sequencing used immunoSEQ multiplex PCR; TCRdb keeps in-frame clones, though not all of them. The repertoire holds around 98,000 clones, roughly 73% seen once, with under 4% in the top ten. Germline CDR1 and CDR2: SGHRS and YFSETQ. V dropped 1 base and J dropped 1; count of bases not matched to a gene: 5. CDR3 length equals 16 residues. The clonotype was recovered from a woman in her thirties or forties in good health and CMV-seronegative. The genes are TRBV5-1 and TRBJ2-5; TRBD2 matches at 9 bases. Sequences were obtained from PBMCs. The CDR3 sequence: CASSLRAGGTQETQYF. In DNA, the CDR3 is TGCGCCAGCAGCTTGCGAGCGGGGGGTACCCAAGAGACCCAGTACTTC.